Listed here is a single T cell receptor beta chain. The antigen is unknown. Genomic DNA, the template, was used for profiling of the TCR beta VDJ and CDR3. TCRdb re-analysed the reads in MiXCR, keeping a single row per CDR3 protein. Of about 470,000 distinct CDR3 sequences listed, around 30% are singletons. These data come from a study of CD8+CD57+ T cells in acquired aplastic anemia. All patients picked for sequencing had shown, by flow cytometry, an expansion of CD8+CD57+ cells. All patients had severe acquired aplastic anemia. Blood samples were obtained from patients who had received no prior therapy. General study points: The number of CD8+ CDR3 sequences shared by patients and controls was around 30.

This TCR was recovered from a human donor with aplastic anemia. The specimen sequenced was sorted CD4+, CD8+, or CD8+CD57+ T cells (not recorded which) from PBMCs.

CDR3 DNA sequence: TGCAGTGCTACGGGACAGCTGAACACTGAAGCTTTCTTT. The encoded protein is CSATGQLNTEAFF. The chain couples TRBV20-1 to TRBJ1-1; 7 bases align to TRBD1. The CDR3 consists of 13 residues. Germline V gene sequence: CDR1 DFQATT, CDR2 SNEGSKA (reference sequence). The trim removed 4 bases at V and 0 bases at J, leaving 2 bases unmatched.